This T cell receptor (beta chain) is drawn from a study of human T cells and chemical hapten exposure. Germline CDR1 reads DFQATT; CDR2 reads SNEGSKA (reference sequence). The length of the CDR3 is 15 residues. V gave up 0 bases and J gave up 5 bases; unmatched junction bases: 7. This clonotype came up a few times. Single cDNA molecules in the library carried unique molecular identifiers attached during preparation. In the study's own analysis: With a range of roughly 23,224 to 690,600, the median per sample was around 97,000 TCRs. TCRdb itself ran the RACE reads through MiXCR, one entry per CDR3 protein. These V and J calls are TCRdb output, not the study's own analysis. The sample carries roughly 56,000 distinct CDR3 sequences, 9.5% to 10% recorded once. Regarding time point: pre-sensitization, week 0. Treatment given: therapeutic diphenylcyclopropenone sensitization with weekly scalp DPC. Researchers extracted total RNA from unfractionated whole blood. Those who donated were patients with alopecia, 18 to 70 years of age, and suitable for DPC.

The gene calls are TRBV20-1 and TRBJ1-5; 7 bases line up with TRBD1. The sample was whole blood, taken in connection with sensitization to the hapten diphenylcyclopropenone (DPC). The receptor comes from a woman aged 25 to 45 with alopecia areata. Some clones in this sample may be carry-over from other donors' samples. The CDR3 protein is CSARDQSQGYQPQHF. The DNA of the CDR3 is TGCAGTGCTAGAGATCAGTCACAGGGGTATCAGCCCCAGCATTTT.